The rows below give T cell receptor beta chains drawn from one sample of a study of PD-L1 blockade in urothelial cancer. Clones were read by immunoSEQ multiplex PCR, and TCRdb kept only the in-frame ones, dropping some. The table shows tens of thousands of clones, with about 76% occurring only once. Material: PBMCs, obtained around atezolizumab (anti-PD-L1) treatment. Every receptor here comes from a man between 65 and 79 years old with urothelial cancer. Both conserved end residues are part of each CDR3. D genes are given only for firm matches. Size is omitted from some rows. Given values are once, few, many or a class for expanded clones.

cdr3_nt: TGTGCCACCAGCAGAGAGGTAACAGGGGACAGCAATCAGCCCCAGCATTTT; cdr3_aa: CATSREVTGDSNQPQHF; v_call: TRBV15; clone_size: -; d_call: TRBD1; j_call: TRBJ1-5
cdr3_nt: TGTGCCAGCAGCTTGCAAAAGACAGGGAATTATGGCTACACCTTC; cdr3_aa: CASSLQKTGNYGYTF; v_call: TRBV6-6; clone_size: -; d_call: TRBD1; j_call: TRBJ1-2
cdr3_nt: TGCGCCAGCAGCTTGGGGTGGACAGGAAGATACGAGCAGTACTTC; cdr3_aa: CASSLGWTGRYEQYF; v_call: TRBV5-1; clone_size: -; d_call: TRBD1; j_call: TRBJ2-7
cdr3_nt: TGTGCCAGCAGGGGACTAGCGGGAGGTGAGCAGTTCTTC; cdr3_aa: CASRGLAGGEQFF; v_call: TRBV2; clone_size: -; d_call: TRBD2; j_call: TRBJ2-1
cdr3_nt: TGTGCCAGCAGTTTAGTTCTGGGGGCAAACACTGAAGCTTTCTTT; cdr3_aa: CASSLVLGANTEAFF; v_call: TRBV27; clone_size: few; d_call: -; j_call: TRBJ1-1
cdr3_nt: TGCGCCAGCAGCACGGGGACAGGGGGGCAAAACGAGCAGTACTTC; cdr3_aa: CASSTGTGGQNEQYF; v_call: TRBV5-1; clone_size: few; d_call: TRBD1; j_call: TRBJ2-7
cdr3_nt: TGTGCCAGCAGTTTTTGGGACAGACGTATCGCTAACTATGGCTACACCTTC; cdr3_aa: CASSFWDRRIANYGYTF; v_call: TRBV27; clone_size: -; d_call: TRBD1; j_call: TRBJ1-2
cdr3_nt: TGTGCCAGCAGCTCAAATGGACAGGGAAATCAGCCCCAGCATTTT; cdr3_aa: CASSSNGQGNQPQHF; v_call: TRBV7-9; clone_size: once; d_call: TRBD1; j_call: TRBJ1-5
cdr3_nt: TGTGCCAGTAGTACCCTCGGACAGGGCCCTGGAAACACCATATATTTT; cdr3_aa: CASSTLGQGPGNTIYF; v_call: TRBV19; clone_size: -; d_call: TRBD1; j_call: TRBJ1-3
cdr3_nt: TGTGCCAGCAGTGAGCGCGAGGGGTTCCGGCCGACTAGCGGGAGTGCTGAAAACATTCAGTACTTC; cdr3_aa: CASSEREGFRPTSGSAENIQYF; v_call: TRBV2; clone_size: -; d_call: TRBD2; j_call: TRBJ2-4
cdr3_nt: TGTGCCAGCAGTCCGGCTCCGGGGATCCACGAGCAGTACTTC; cdr3_aa: CASSPAPGIHEQYF; v_call: TRBV28; clone_size: -; d_call: -; j_call: TRBJ2-7
cdr3_nt: TGTGCCAGCAGGTCGGGACAGACCTACGAGCAGTACTTC; cdr3_aa: CASRSGQTYEQYF; v_call: TRBV6-6; clone_size: -; d_call: TRBD1; j_call: TRBJ2-7
cdr3_nt: TGTGCCAGCACCCTCGGACAACAGCCCCAGCATTTT; cdr3_aa: CASTLGQQPQHF; v_call: TRBV28; clone_size: -; d_call: -; j_call: TRBJ1-5
cdr3_nt: TGCGCCAGCAGCTTGGAAGGGACAGGGGCCTACTACGAGCAGTACTTC; cdr3_aa: CASSLEGTGAYYEQYF; v_call: TRBV5-1; clone_size: -; d_call: TRBD1; j_call: TRBJ2-7
cdr3_nt: TGTGCCAGCAGCTTACTTTCTAGCTCCATCGGCGAGCAGTACTTC; cdr3_aa: CASSLLSSSIGEQYF; v_call: TRBV7-9; clone_size: once; d_call: -; j_call: TRBJ2-7
cdr3_nt: TGTGCCAGCAGCCCCGATCCGTTCAGGGTACGTTACACTGAAGCTTTCTTT; cdr3_aa: CASSPDPFRVRYTEAFF; v_call: TRBV5-5; clone_size: -; d_call: -; j_call: TRBJ1-1
cdr3_nt: TGCGCCAGCAGCTTGGGCGGGAGGGCCTACAATGAGCAGTTCTTC; cdr3_aa: CASSLGGRAYNEQFF; v_call: TRBV5-1; clone_size: -; d_call: TRBD2; j_call: TRBJ2-1
cdr3_nt: TGTGCCAGCAGTCCCCGGACTAGCGAGACCCAGTACTTC; cdr3_aa: CASSPRTSETQYF; v_call: TRBV27; clone_size: -; d_call: TRBD2; j_call: TRBJ2-5
cdr3_nt: TGCAGTGCTAGAGATCCCAATGGCTACACCTTC; cdr3_aa: CSARDPNGYTF; v_call: TRBV20-1; clone_size: -; d_call: -; j_call: TRBJ1-2
cdr3_nt: TGTGCCATCGAAGGCAGAGGGCCAGCCCGTACAGTGGGCGAGCAGTACTTC; cdr3_aa: CAIEGRGPARTVGEQYF; v_call: TRBV10-3; clone_size: -; d_call: -; j_call: TRBJ2-7
cdr3_nt: TGTGCCAGCAGCTTGGTAGGGGTGGGCTACGAGCAGTACTTC; cdr3_aa: CASSLVGVGYEQYF; v_call: TRBV5-6; clone_size: -; d_call: -; j_call: TRBJ2-7
cdr3_nt: TGTGCCAGCAGCTTAGCGCTGCGCCCCTTCGACGAGCAGTACTTC; cdr3_aa: CASSLALRPFDEQYF; v_call: TRBV7-2; clone_size: few; d_call: -; j_call: TRBJ2-7
cdr3_nt: TGTGCCAGCTCACCCAGTGCATACAATGAGCAGTTCTTC; cdr3_aa: CASSPSAYNEQFF; v_call: TRBV18; clone_size: -; d_call: -; j_call: TRBJ2-1
cdr3_nt: TGTGCCAGCTCACCGACGGGGGGAGCGAACACCGGGGAGCTGTTTTTT; cdr3_aa: CASSPTGGANTGELFF; v_call: TRBV18; clone_size: -; d_call: TRBD2; j_call: TRBJ2-2
cdr3_nt: TGTGCCAGCGAGGGACAGGGAGATGGCTACACCTTC; cdr3_aa: CASEGQGDGYTF; v_call: TRBV6-1; clone_size: -; d_call: TRBD1; j_call: TRBJ1-2
cdr3_nt: TGTGCCAGCAGCTTAGCCCAGGGTGGAGAGCAGTACTTC; cdr3_aa: CASSLAQGGEQYF; v_call: TRBV7-9; clone_size: -; d_call: -; j_call: TRBJ2-7
cdr3_nt: TGCAGCGTTGAAGATCGGCGGGAGATATTGAGCACAGATACGCAGTATTTT; cdr3_aa: CSVEDRREILSTDTQYF; v_call: TRBV29-1; clone_size: once; d_call: TRBD2; j_call: TRBJ2-3
cdr3_nt: TGCGCCAGCAACGGGAGGGGGCCCGGGGAGCTGTTTTTT; cdr3_aa: CASNGRGPGELFF; v_call: TRBV5-1; clone_size: -; d_call: -; j_call: TRBJ2-2
cdr3_nt: TGTGCCAGCAGCTACGGGACACTTTCTTCCTACGAGCAGTACTTC; cdr3_aa: CASSYGTLSSYEQYF; v_call: TRBV6-5; clone_size: -; d_call: -; j_call: TRBJ2-7
cdr3_nt: TGTGCCAGTAGTTTTGGGACAGGACCGCGGACTGAAGCTTTCTTT; cdr3_aa: CASSFGTGPRTEAFF; v_call: TRBV19; clone_size: -; d_call: TRBD1; j_call: TRBJ1-1
cdr3_nt: TGCGCCAGCAGCCACCTTGCCGCGGACGAGCAGTACTTC; cdr3_aa: CASSHLAADEQYF; v_call: TRBV4-1; clone_size: -; d_call: -; j_call: TRBJ2-7
cdr3_nt: TGCGCCAGCAGCTCCCGGACAGGGCCAGATACGCAGTATTTT; cdr3_aa: CASSSRTGPDTQYF; v_call: TRBV5-1; clone_size: -; d_call: TRBD1; j_call: TRBJ2-3
cdr3_nt: TGTGCCAGCTCACCGGACAGGGGAACTGGCTACACCTTC; cdr3_aa: CASSPDRGTGYTF; v_call: TRBV18; clone_size: -; d_call: TRBD1; j_call: TRBJ1-2
cdr3_nt: TGTGCCAGCAGCGTAGGGGCTAGCGGGAGCTACGAGCAGTACTTC; cdr3_aa: CASSVGASGSYEQYF; v_call: TRBV9; clone_size: -; d_call: TRBD2; j_call: TRBJ2-7
cdr3_nt: TGCGCCAGCAGCTTGGACAGGGCAGGGGATACGCAGTATTTT; cdr3_aa: CASSLDRAGDTQYF; v_call: TRBV5-1; clone_size: -; d_call: -; j_call: TRBJ2-3
cdr3_nt: TGTGCCAGCTCACCTGACAGTGTCTATGGCTACACCTTC; cdr3_aa: CASSPDSVYGYTF; v_call: TRBV18; clone_size: -; d_call: -; j_call: TRBJ1-2
cdr3_nt: TGTGCCAGCAGTGCTACCCGGACAGGGTGGCAGTTCTTC; cdr3_aa: CASSATRTGWQFF; v_call: TRBV6-1; clone_size: -; d_call: TRBD1; j_call: TRBJ2-1
cdr3_nt: TGCGCCAGCAGCTTTGCGGGACTAGCGGCAAATGAGCAGTTCTTC; cdr3_aa: CASSFAGLAANEQFF; v_call: TRBV5-1; clone_size: few; d_call: TRBD2; j_call: TRBJ2-1
cdr3_nt: TGTGCCAGCAGGACTAGTTTAGGGACAGGGACCTACGAGCAGTACTTC; cdr3_aa: CASRTSLGTGTYEQYF; v_call: TRBV28; clone_size: -; d_call: TRBD1; j_call: TRBJ2-7
cdr3_nt: TGTGCCAGCAGGCCTTTACTAGCGGGGGAGAATGAGCAGTTCTTC; cdr3_aa: CASRPLLAGENEQFF; v_call: TRBV2; clone_size: -; d_call: TRBD2; j_call: TRBJ2-1
cdr3_nt: TGTGCCAGCAGCTTAGGGAGCTCCGGGACAGAGAATGAGCAGTTCTTC; cdr3_aa: CASSLGSSGTENEQFF; v_call: TRBV11-3; clone_size: -; d_call: TRBD1; j_call: TRBJ2-1
cdr3_nt: TGTGCCAGCAGCTTAATCACGGGAGGCGCGGTTGATGAGCAGTTCTTC; cdr3_aa: CASSLITGGAVDEQFF; v_call: TRBV7-6; clone_size: -; d_call: TRBD2; j_call: TRBJ2-1
cdr3_nt: TGTGCCAGCAGACCGACAGGTGACTATGGCTACACCTTC; cdr3_aa: CASRPTGDYGYTF; v_call: TRBV6-1; clone_size: -; d_call: -; j_call: TRBJ1-2
cdr3_nt: TGTGCCAGCAGTCACCGACAGTTGTTGAACACTGAAGCTTTCTTT; cdr3_aa: CASSHRQLLNTEAFF; v_call: TRBV6-6; clone_size: -; d_call: -; j_call: TRBJ1-1
cdr3_nt: TGTGCCAGCGGACAGGGGCCTTTCTACGAGCAGTACTTC; cdr3_aa: CASGQGPFYEQYF; v_call: TRBV27; clone_size: -; d_call: TRBD1; j_call: TRBJ2-7
cdr3_nt: TGTGCCAGCAGTGAAGCTACAGGATCTGATGGCTACACCTTC; cdr3_aa: CASSEATGSDGYTF; v_call: TRBV6-1; clone_size: -; d_call: -; j_call: TRBJ1-2
cdr3_nt: TGTGCCAGCAGCCGCTCCCGGGACAGAGCAGATACGCAGTATTTT; cdr3_aa: CASSRSRDRADTQYF; v_call: TRBV7-2; clone_size: few; d_call: TRBD1; j_call: TRBJ2-3
cdr3_nt: TGTGCCAGCTCACCTCTACAGGGCTGGAAGGGCACTGAAGCTTTCTTT; cdr3_aa: CASSPLQGWKGTEAFF; v_call: TRBV18; clone_size: -; d_call: -; j_call: TRBJ1-1
cdr3_nt: TGCGCCAGCAGCCAAGATCCCGGGAGCTACAATGAGCAGTTCTTC; cdr3_aa: CASSQDPGSYNEQFF; v_call: TRBV4-1; clone_size: many; d_call: -; j_call: TRBJ2-1
cdr3_nt: TGTGCCAGCAGCTTACGGACTAGCGGCCTCTCCTACGAGCAGTACTTC; cdr3_aa: CASSLRTSGLSYEQYF; v_call: TRBV7-2; clone_size: many; d_call: TRBD2; j_call: TRBJ2-7
cdr3_nt: TGTGCCAGCAGCTTAATAGGGACAGGGGCCTACGAGCAGTACTTC; cdr3_aa: CASSLIGTGAYEQYF; v_call: TRBV7-8; clone_size: -; d_call: TRBD1; j_call: TRBJ2-7
cdr3_nt: TGTGCCAGCAGCTTCCGGGACAGTCTCAATGAGCAGTTCTTC; cdr3_aa: CASSFRDSLNEQFF; v_call: TRBV11-3; clone_size: -; d_call: TRBD1; j_call: TRBJ2-1
cdr3_nt: TGTGCCTGGAGTAGGGACAGGCCCTATGGCTACACCTTC; cdr3_aa: CAWSRDRPYGYTF; v_call: TRBV30; clone_size: few; d_call: TRBD1; j_call: TRBJ1-2
cdr3_nt: TGTGCCAGCAGTGAATTAGGGACAGGGGCTAACACTGAAGCTTTCTTT; cdr3_aa: CASSELGTGANTEAFF; v_call: TRBV25-1; clone_size: -; d_call: TRBD1; j_call: TRBJ1-1